The rows below give T cell receptor beta chains drawn from one sample of a study of a mutant IDH1 vaccine in newly diagnosed glioma. The antigens for these receptors are not known. Only in-frame clones appear in the TCRdb table, and some are missing; sequencing was by immunoSEQ multiplex PCR. The sample comprises roughly 52,000 clones, 80% to 85% of which are singletons, and around 3.9% rests with the top ten. Source: PBMCs, taken from a glioma patient whose treatment included an IDH1 peptide vaccine. The receptors come from a woman aged 18-29 years with glioma. CDR3s include the opening cysteine and the closing phenylalanine or tryptophan. A D gene is named only where the DNA matches it firmly. Some rows mark clone size as missing; the rest say once, few, many or name a class of expanded clone.

cdr3_aa: CASSLDIAKNIQYF; cdr3_nt: TGTGCCAGCAGCTTGGATATAGCCAAAAACATTCAGTACTTC; d_call: NA; v_call: TRBV5-4; clone_size: NA; j_call: TRBJ2-4
cdr3_aa: CASSLARPYPEAFF; cdr3_nt: TGTGCCAGCAGCTTGGCCCGGCCTTACCCAGAAGCTTTCTTT; d_call: NA; v_call: TRBV5-6; clone_size: NA; j_call: TRBJ1-1
cdr3_aa: CASSLRPIQDTQYF; cdr3_nt: TGTGCCAGCAGCTTGAGGCCTATCCAAGATACGCAGTATTTT; d_call: NA; v_call: TRBV7-2; clone_size: NA; j_call: TRBJ2-3
cdr3_aa: CASSSTSGGRNEQFF; cdr3_nt: TGTGCCAGCAGCTCAACTAGCGGGGGGCGCAATGAGCAGTTCTTC; d_call: TRBD2; v_call: TRBV7-3; clone_size: NA; j_call: TRBJ2-1
cdr3_aa: CASSIRFSGQGENIQYF; cdr3_nt: TGTGCCAGTAGTATACGTTTCTCGGGTCAGGGAGAAAACATTCAGTACTTC; d_call: NA; v_call: TRBV19; clone_size: NA; j_call: TRBJ2-4
cdr3_aa: CASSEGLAGGQETQYF; cdr3_nt: TGCGCCAGCAGTGAGGGACTAGCGGGGGGGCAAGAGACCCAGTACTTC; d_call: TRBD2; v_call: TRBV10-2; clone_size: NA; j_call: TRBJ2-5
cdr3_aa: CASSERLAQQETQYF; cdr3_nt: TGTGCCAGCAGTGAAAGACTAGCGCAACAAGAGACCCAGTACTTC; d_call: TRBD2; v_call: TRBV2; clone_size: NA; j_call: TRBJ2-5
cdr3_aa: CSVEAWQRSSYEQYF; cdr3_nt: TGCAGCGTTGAGGCCTGGCAGCGAAGCTCCTACGAGCAGTACTTC; d_call: NA; v_call: TRBV29-1; clone_size: once; j_call: TRBJ2-7
cdr3_aa: CASSFGGLSNEQFF; cdr3_nt: TGTGCCAGCAGCTTCGGGGGCCTCAGCAATGAGCAGTTCTTC; d_call: NA; v_call: TRBV5-4; clone_size: NA; j_call: TRBJ2-1
cdr3_aa: CASSLGGGGLTDTQYF; cdr3_nt: TGCGCCAGCAGCTTGGGAGGGGGAGGACTCACAGATACGCAGTATTTT; d_call: NA; v_call: TRBV5-1; clone_size: NA; j_call: TRBJ2-3
cdr3_aa: CASSPDGTYNEQFF; cdr3_nt: TGTGCCAGCAGCCCCGACGGGACCTACAATGAGCAGTTCTTC; d_call: NA; v_call: TRBV9; clone_size: NA; j_call: TRBJ2-1
cdr3_aa: CASSLEAGEDGSPLHF; cdr3_nt: TGTGCCAGCAGCTTAGAAGCAGGGGAGGATGGCTCACCCCTCCACTTT; d_call: NA; v_call: TRBV7-4; clone_size: few; j_call: TRBJ1-6
cdr3_aa: CASGPPGAFQETQYF; cdr3_nt: TGTGCTAGTGGTCCCCCGGGGGCTTTCCAGGAGACCCAGTACTTC; d_call: NA; v_call: TRBV12-5; clone_size: NA; j_call: TRBJ2-5
cdr3_aa: CASSGIPGTFPPEGYGYTF; cdr3_nt: TGTGCCAGCAGCGGAATACCCGGGACATTTCCTCCTGAGGGCTATGGCTACACCTTC; d_call: NA; v_call: TRBV9; clone_size: NA; j_call: TRBJ1-2
cdr3_aa: CASSLREVRNAGELFF; cdr3_nt: TGCGCCAGCAGCTTGAGGGAGGTCCGCAACGCCGGGGAGCTGTTTTTT; d_call: NA; v_call: TRBV5-1; clone_size: NA; j_call: TRBJ2-2
cdr3_aa: CASSLNGWRDTQYF; cdr3_nt: TGCGCCAGCAGCCTGAATGGGTGGCGGGATACGCAGTATTTT; d_call: NA; v_call: TRBV5-1; clone_size: NA; j_call: TRBJ2-3
cdr3_aa: CASSLVAGGSDTQYF; cdr3_nt: TGTGCCAGCAGTTTAGTAGCGGGAGGGTCGGATACGCAGTATTTT; d_call: TRBD2; v_call: TRBV27; clone_size: once; j_call: TRBJ2-3
cdr3_aa: CASSLTTGTTNEKLFF; cdr3_nt: TGTGCCAGCAGTCTTACCACAGGTACAACTAATGAAAAACTGTTTTTT; d_call: NA; v_call: TRBV28; clone_size: NA; j_call: TRBJ1-4
cdr3_aa: CASSLGQGWSSPLHF; cdr3_nt: TGCGCCAGCAGCTTGGGGCAGGGGTGGAGTTCACCCCTCCACTTT; d_call: NA; v_call: TRBV5-1; clone_size: NA; j_call: TRBJ1-6
cdr3_aa: CASSYWDSSGTDTQYF; cdr3_nt: TGCGCCAGCAGCTATTGGGACTCTTCGGGCACAGATACGCAGTATTTT; d_call: NA; v_call: TRBV5-1; clone_size: NA; j_call: TRBJ2-3
cdr3_aa: CASSPDPRGAYNEQFF; cdr3_nt: TGTGCCAGCAGCCCCGACCCTAGGGGGGCGTACAATGAGCAGTTCTTC; d_call: NA; v_call: TRBV9; clone_size: NA; j_call: TRBJ2-1
cdr3_aa: CASSTTGGYEQYF; cdr3_nt: TGTGCCAGCAGCACAACAGGGGGCTACGAGCAGTACTTC; d_call: TRBD1; v_call: TRBV7-8; clone_size: NA; j_call: TRBJ2-7
cdr3_aa: CAWSVMGWGEAFF; cdr3_nt: TGTGCCTGGAGTGTAATGGGATGGGGTGAAGCTTTCTTT; d_call: NA; v_call: TRBV30; clone_size: NA; j_call: TRBJ1-1
cdr3_aa: CATSRDRGVIGEQFF; cdr3_nt: TGTGCCACCAGCAGAGATAGGGGGGTGATCGGTGAGCAGTTCTTC; d_call: NA; v_call: TRBV15; clone_size: once; j_call: TRBJ2-1
cdr3_aa: CASSVRDRAYEQYF; cdr3_nt: TGTGCCAGCAGTGTGCGGGACAGAGCCTACGAGCAGTACTTC; d_call: NA; v_call: TRBV6-1; clone_size: NA; j_call: TRBJ2-7
cdr3_aa: CASSLRGSRNTEAFF; cdr3_nt: TGTGCCAGCAGTTTAAGGGGCTCTCGGAACACTGAAGCTTTCTTT; d_call: NA; v_call: TRBV27; clone_size: NA; j_call: TRBJ1-1
cdr3_aa: CAWSVQETQYF; cdr3_nt: TGTGCCTGGAGCGTCCAAGAGACCCAGTACTTC; d_call: NA; v_call: TRBV30; clone_size: NA; j_call: TRBJ2-5
cdr3_aa: CAWNRVGQNYGYTF; cdr3_nt: TGTGCCTGGAATCGTGTAGGGCAGAACTATGGCTACACCTTC; d_call: NA; v_call: TRBV30; clone_size: NA; j_call: TRBJ1-2
cdr3_aa: CASSGATGRNTEAFF; cdr3_nt: TGTGCCAGCAGCGGAGCGACAGGGCGGAACACTGAAGCTTTCTTT; d_call: TRBD1; v_call: TRBV9; clone_size: NA; j_call: TRBJ1-1
cdr3_aa: CASSYTGGPYNEQFF; cdr3_nt: TGTGCCAGCAGTTACACAGGGGGACCCTACAATGAGCAGTTCTTC; d_call: TRBD1; v_call: TRBV6-6; clone_size: NA; j_call: TRBJ2-1
cdr3_aa: CASSLEGTLFSETQYF; cdr3_nt: TGTGCCAGCAGCTTAGAGGGGACCCTCTTTAGTGAGACCCAGTACTTC; d_call: NA; v_call: TRBV7-2; clone_size: NA; j_call: TRBJ2-5